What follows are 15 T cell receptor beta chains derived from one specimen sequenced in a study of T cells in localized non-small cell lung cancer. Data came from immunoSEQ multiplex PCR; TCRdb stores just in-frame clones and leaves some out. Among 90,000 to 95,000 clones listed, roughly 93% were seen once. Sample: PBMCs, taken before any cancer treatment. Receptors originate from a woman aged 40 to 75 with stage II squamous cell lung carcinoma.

The CDR3 nucleotides are TGTGCCATCAGTGAGGCTACTAGCGATGAGCAGTTCTTC. Protein product: CAISEATSDEQFF. V and J are TRBV10-3 and TRBJ2-1, with 7 bases that match TRBD2. With V trimmed by 2 bases and J by 8 bases, 3 bases remained unmatched. This CDR3 spans 13 amino acids. The germline gives CDR1 ENHRY, CDR2 SYGVKD.

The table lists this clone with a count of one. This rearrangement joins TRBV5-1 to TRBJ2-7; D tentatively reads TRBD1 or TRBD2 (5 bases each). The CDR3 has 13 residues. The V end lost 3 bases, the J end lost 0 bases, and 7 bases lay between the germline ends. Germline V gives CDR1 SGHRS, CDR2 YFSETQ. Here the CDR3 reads CASSYGTSYEQYF. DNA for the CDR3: TGCGCCAGCAGCTACGGGACCTCCTACGAGCAGTACTTC.

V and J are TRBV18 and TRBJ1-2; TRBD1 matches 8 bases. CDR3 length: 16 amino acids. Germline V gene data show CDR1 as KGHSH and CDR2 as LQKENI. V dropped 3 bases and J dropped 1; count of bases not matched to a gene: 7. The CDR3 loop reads CASSPLHRGDNYGYTF. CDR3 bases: TGTGCCAGCTCACCTCTACACAGGGGGGATAACTATGGCTACACCTTC.

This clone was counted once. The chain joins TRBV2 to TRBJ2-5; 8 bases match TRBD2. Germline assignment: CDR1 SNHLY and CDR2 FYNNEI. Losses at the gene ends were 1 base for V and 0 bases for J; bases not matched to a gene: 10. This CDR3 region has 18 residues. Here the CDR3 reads CASSEEGGSGMYQETQYF. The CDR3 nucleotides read TGTGCCAGCAGTGAAGAGGGGGGTAGCGGGATGTACCAAGAGACCCAGTACTTC. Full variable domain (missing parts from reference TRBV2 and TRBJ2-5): EPEVTQTPSHQVTQMGQEVILRCVPISNHLYFYWYRQILGQKVEFLVSFYNNEISEKSEIFDDQFSVERPDGSNFTLKIRSTKLEDSAMYFCASSEEGGSGMYQETQYFGPGTRLLVL.

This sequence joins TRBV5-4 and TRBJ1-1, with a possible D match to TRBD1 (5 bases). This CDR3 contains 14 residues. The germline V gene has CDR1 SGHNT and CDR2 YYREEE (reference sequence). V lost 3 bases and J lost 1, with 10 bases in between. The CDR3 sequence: CASSWGGGNTEAFF. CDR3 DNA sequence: TGTGCCAGCAGCTGGGGTGGGGGGAACACTGAAGCTTTCTTT.

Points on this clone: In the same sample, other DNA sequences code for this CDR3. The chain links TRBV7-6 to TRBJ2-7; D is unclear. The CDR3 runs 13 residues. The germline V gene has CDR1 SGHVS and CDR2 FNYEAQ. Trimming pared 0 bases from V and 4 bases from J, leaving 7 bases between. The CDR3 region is CASSLAAAYEQYF. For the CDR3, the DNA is TGTGCCAGCAGCTTAGCGGCGGCTTACGAGCAGTACTTC.

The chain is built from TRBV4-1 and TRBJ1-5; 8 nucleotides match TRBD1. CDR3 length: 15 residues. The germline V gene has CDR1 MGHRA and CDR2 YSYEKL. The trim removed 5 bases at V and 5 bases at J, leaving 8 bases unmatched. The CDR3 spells CASSLRTGTDQPQHF. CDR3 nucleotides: TGCGCCAGCAGCTTACGGACAGGGACGGATCAGCCCCAGCATTTT.

The CDR3 DNA follows: TGTGCCTGGAGTGAGGGGCGGGTTCTCGTTAGCACAGATACGCAGTATTTT. It is translated as CAWSEGRVLVSTDTQYF. The gene calls are TRBV30 and TRBJ2-3; D may be TRBD1 or TRBD2 (5 bases each). CDR3 length: 17 residues. The V end was cut by 1 base, the J end by 0 bases, with 17 bases between. Germline V gene data show CDR1 as GTSNPN and CDR2 as SVGIG (reference sequence).

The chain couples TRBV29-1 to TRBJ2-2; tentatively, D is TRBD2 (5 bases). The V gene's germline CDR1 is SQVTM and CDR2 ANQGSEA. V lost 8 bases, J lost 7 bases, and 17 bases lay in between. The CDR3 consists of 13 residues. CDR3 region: CSSSRQIGGELFF. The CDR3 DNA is TGCAGCTCTAGCCGCCAGATTGGCGGGGAGCTGTTTTTT.

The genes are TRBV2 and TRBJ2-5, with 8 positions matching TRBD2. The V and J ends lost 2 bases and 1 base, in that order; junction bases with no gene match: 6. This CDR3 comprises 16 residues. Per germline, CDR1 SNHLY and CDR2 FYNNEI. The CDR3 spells CASSEQGLGGQETQYF. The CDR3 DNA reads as TGTGCCAGCAGTGAACAGGGACTAGGGGGCCAAGAGACCCAGTACTTC.

The CDR3 DNA is TGTGCCAGCAAAAGCAGGGGAGGGGAACCCCTCCACTTT. This translates into CASKSRGGEPLHF. The chain carries TRBV6-4 and TRBJ1-6, with TRBD1 as a possible D gene (6 bases). The CDR3 loop spans 13 amino acids. The germline V gene encodes CDR1 MRHNA and CDR2 SNTAGT. V was shortened by 7 bases and J by 12 bases, with 16 bases between the two germline ends.

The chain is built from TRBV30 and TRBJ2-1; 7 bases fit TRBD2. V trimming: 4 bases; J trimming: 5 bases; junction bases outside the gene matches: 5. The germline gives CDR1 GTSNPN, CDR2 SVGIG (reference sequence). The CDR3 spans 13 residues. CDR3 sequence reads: CAWIFGGDNEQFF. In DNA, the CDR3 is TGTGCCTGGATTTTTGGGGGGGACAATGAGCAGTTCTTC. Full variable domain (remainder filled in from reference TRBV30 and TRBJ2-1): SQTIHQWPATLVQPVGSPLSLECTVEGTSNPNLYWYRQAAGRGLQLLFYSVGIGQISSEVPQNLSASRPQDRQFILSSKKLLLSDSGFYLCAWIFGGDNEQFFGPGTRLTVL.

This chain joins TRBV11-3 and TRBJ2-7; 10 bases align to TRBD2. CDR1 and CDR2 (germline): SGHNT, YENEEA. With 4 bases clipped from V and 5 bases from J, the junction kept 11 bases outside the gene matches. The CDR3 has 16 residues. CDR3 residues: CASSYGRAGGRDEQYF. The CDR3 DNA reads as TGTGCCAGCAGCTACGGACGAGCGGGGGGGAGGGACGAGCAGTACTTC.

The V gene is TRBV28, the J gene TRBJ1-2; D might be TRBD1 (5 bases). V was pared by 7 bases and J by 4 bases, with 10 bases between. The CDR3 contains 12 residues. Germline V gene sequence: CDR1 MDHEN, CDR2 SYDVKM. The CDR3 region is CASTPQGYGYTF. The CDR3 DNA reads TGTGCCAGCACCCCCCAGGGCTATGGCTACACCTTC.

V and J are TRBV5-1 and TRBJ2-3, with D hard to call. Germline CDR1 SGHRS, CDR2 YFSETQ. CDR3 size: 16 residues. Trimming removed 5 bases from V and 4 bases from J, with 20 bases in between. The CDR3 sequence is CASRSSILFGADTQYF. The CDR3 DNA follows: TGCGCCAGCAGATCGAGTATCCTTTTCGGTGCAGATACGCAGTATTTT.